This note documents a single T cell receptor (beta chain) sequence. The PCR employed 60 Vbeta primers together with 13 Jbeta primers. Produced via immunoSEQ multiplex PCR; TCRdb's table is partial and in-frame only. The listing contains some 31,000 clones. These data come from a study of cytomegalovirus exposure and HLA in healthy donors. This CDR3 spans 12 amino acids. V lost 4 bases and J lost 5, with 9 bases in between. Germline values: CDR1 SGHAT, CDR2 FQNNGV. The receptor's source is a woman aged 40 to 49 in good health and CMV-seropositive. Sequencing was performed on PBMCs. V is TRBV11-2 and J is TRBJ2-7; D is unclear. CDR3 nucleotide sequence: TGTGCCAGCAGCTGGAGCCGGGACGAGCAGTACTTC. Protein sequence: CASSWSRDEQYF.